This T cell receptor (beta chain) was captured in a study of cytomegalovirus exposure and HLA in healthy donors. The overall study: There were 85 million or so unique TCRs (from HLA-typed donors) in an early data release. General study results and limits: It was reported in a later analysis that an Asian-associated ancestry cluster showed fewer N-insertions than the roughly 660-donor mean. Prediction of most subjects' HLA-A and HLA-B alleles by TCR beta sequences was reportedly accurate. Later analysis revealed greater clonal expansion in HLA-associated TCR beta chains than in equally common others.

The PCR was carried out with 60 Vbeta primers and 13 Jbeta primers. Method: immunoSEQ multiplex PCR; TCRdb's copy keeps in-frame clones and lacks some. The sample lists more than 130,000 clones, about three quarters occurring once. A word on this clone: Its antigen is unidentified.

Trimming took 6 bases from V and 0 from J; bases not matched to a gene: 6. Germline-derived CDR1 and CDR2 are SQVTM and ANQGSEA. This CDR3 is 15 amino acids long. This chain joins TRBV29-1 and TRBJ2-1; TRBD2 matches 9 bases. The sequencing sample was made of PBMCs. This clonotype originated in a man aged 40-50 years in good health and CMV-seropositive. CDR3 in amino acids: CSVRERGDSYNEQFF. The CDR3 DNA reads TGCAGCGTGAGAGAGCGGGGGGACTCCTACAATGAGCAGTTCTTC.